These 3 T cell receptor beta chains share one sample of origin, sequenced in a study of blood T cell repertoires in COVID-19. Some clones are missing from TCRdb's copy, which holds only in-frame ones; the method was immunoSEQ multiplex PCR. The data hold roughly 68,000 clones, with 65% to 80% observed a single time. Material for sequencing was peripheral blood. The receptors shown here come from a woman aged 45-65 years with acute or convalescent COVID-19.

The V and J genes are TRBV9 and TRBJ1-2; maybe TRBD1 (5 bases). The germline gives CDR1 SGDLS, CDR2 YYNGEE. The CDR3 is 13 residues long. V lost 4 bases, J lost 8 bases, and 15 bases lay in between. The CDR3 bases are TGTGCCAGCAGCCTAGGGGAGGCGGGGGGCTACACCTTC. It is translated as CASSLGEAGGYTF.

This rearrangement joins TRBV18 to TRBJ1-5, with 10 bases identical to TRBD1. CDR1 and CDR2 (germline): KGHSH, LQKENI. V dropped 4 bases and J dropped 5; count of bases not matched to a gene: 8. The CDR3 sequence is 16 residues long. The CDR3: CASSRSAGTGDQPQHF. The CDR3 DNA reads TGTGCCAGCTCACGGTCGGCCGGGACAGGGGATCAGCCCCAGCATTTT.

The chain's CDR3 is CASSPPAGGPQGNTIYF. DNA for the CDR3: TGTGCCAGCTCACCACCTGCCGGGGGGCCGCAAGGAAACACCATATATTTT. The chain employs TRBV18 and TRBJ1-3, with D perhaps matching TRBD1 (6 bases). Per the germline V gene, CDR1 is KGHSH and CDR2 is LQKENI. The CDR3 is 17 amino acids. Trimming took 0 bases from V and 4 from J, leaving 16 bases between them.